The sequence of this T cell receptor (beta chain) was determined in a study of shared clonotypes between healthy human individuals. At the level of the study: Used for every donor were three CD4 naive, three CD4 memory, two CD8 naive and one CD8 memory plate. The study's findings and limits: In general, naive subsets displayed greater estimated richness than memory subsets did. Non-shared clonotypes had lower generation probabilities than those shared by all four donors.

For this clone: Antigen specificity is unknown.

CD45RO-negative, CCR7-selected cells formed the naive CD8 fraction, which excluded terminally differentiated effector memory CD45RA+ cells. Donors, healthy HIV-negative adults, lacked recent acute infections or vaccinations. J gave up 4 bases and V 2 bases, and 11 bases lay outside the gene matches. Germline V gene data show CDR1 as SGHVS and CDR2 as FNYEAQ. This CDR3 has 16 residues. Measured with immunoSEQ multiplex PCR; TCRdb has only the in-frame clones, and not every one. Of approximately 1.9 million clones in the sample, about 94% are singletons; the top ten hold 1.5% to 2%. V and J are TRBV7-6 and TRBJ2-7; TRBD2 matches 7 bases. The sequencing sample was made of naive CD8+ T cells from PBMCs. The sequence was obtained from a man younger than 35 in good health. Some clones in this sample may be carry-over from other donors' samples. CDR3 nucleotide sequence: TGTGCCAGCAGCTTAAAGTCCGCGGGAGCGGGGTACGAGCAGTACTTC. This translates into CASSLKSAGAGYEQYF.